Presented here are 7 T cell receptor beta chains from one specimen sequenced in a study of blood T cell repertoires in COVID-19. The repertoire was sequenced with immunoSEQ multiplex PCR; TCRdb's copy has only in-frame clones and lacks some. The data contain about 150,000 clones, around 82% of them seen just once; the ten biggest clones take up roughly 15%. The specimen was peripheral blood. Receptor source: a human donor with acute or convalescent COVID-19. The donor label of this sample is uncertain.

The J gene is TRBJ1-5, the V gene TRBV4-1, with D possibly TRBD1 on 5 matching bases. Germline V gene lookup returns CDR1 MGHRA and CDR2 YSYEKL. This CDR3 is built from 14 residues. The V gene lost 4 bases and the J gene lost 11 bases, with 18 bases spanning the gap. CDR3 amino acids: CASSLIYTGGAQHF. Here the CDR3 DNA reads TGCGCCAGCAGCCTTATTTATACCGGAGGGGCCCAGCATTTT.

V and J are TRBV14 and TRBJ2-3; D is possibly TRBD1 (6 bases). V was shortened by 6 bases and J by 0 bases, with 10 bases between the two germline ends. The CDR3 runs to 14 residues. Germline assignment: CDR1 SGHDN and CDR2 FVKESK. CDR3 protein: CASRGQISTDTQYF. The CDR3 DNA reads TGTGCCAGCAGAGGACAGATAAGCACAGATACGCAGTATTTT.

The rearrangement links TRBV3-1 (or the pseudogene TRBV3-2) to TRBJ2-3, with TRBD2 matching over 10 bases. In germline, CDR1 is LGHDT, CDR2 YNNKEL (reference sequence). The CDR3 consists of 16 residues. The V and J ends lost 5 bases and 1 base, in that order; junction bases with no gene match: 6. The CDR3 reads CASSFGLAEGTDTQYF. The CDR3 DNA follows: TGTGCCAGCAGCTTTGGACTAGCGGAAGGCACAGATACGCAGTATTTT.

This chain links TRBV4-2 with TRBJ1-2; perhaps TRBD1 as D (5 bases). Trimming shortened V by 1 base and J by 14 bases, and 11 bases separated the two germline ends. The CDR3 is 11 residues long. CDR1 is LGHNA and CDR2 is YNFKEQ in the germline V gene. The CDR3 bases are TGTGCCAGCAGCCAAGGCAGGGCCTGGACCTTC. Translating it yields CASSQGRAWTF.

The chain uses TRBV18 and TRBJ1-1; D not certain. The V and J ends lost 1 base and 3 bases respectively, with 6 bases between them. There are 13 residues in the CDR3. Germline CDR1 and CDR2: KGHSH and LQKENI. DNA for the CDR3: TGTGCCAGCTCACCACTGCGGGACACTGAAGCTTTCTTT. This encodes CASSPLRDTEAFF. The whole variable domain, filled in from reference TRBV18 and TRBJ1-1, reads NAGVMQNPRHLVRRRGQEARLRCSPMKGHSHVYWYRQLPEEGLKFMVYLQKENIIDESGMPKERFSAEFPKEGPSILRIQQVVRGDSAAYFCASSPLRDTEAFFGQGTRLTVV.

The chain links TRBV18 to TRBJ1-2, with TRBD1 matching 9 bases. J was trimmed by 4 bases and V by 5 bases; bases with no gene match: 5. The CDR3 covers 14 residues. Germline V gives CDR1 KGHSH, CDR2 LQKENI. In DNA, the CDR3 is TGTGCCAGCTCATTCGAGGACAGGGGCTATGGCTACACCTTC. Encoded protein: CASSFEDRGYGYTF.

The chain joins TRBV27 to TRBJ2-7; the D is unclear. CDR1 and CDR2 (germline): MNHEY, SMNVEV (reference sequence). This CDR3 comprises 15 residues. Deletions cut 7 bases from V and 0 bases from J, with 16 bases between. In DNA form, the CDR3 reads TGTGCCAGCACCAGAATTGGCAGATCCTCCTACGAGCAGTACTTC. It is translated as CASTRIGRSSYEQYF.